A selection of T cell receptor beta chains follows, all from one sample in a study of technical replicates of blood from a handful of donors. Sequencing used immunoSEQ multiplex PCR; TCRdb keeps in-frame clones, though not all of them. This table holds fewer than 80,000 clones, roughly 90% found once. Source material: PBMCs. The receptor set was obtained from a human donor in good health. Some clones in this sample may be carry-over from other donors' samples. Each CDR3 is given with its conserved first and last residue. D genes are given only for firm matches. For some rows the clone size is stated as once, few or many, or as a class when expanded; others skip it.

TRBV18,once,TRBD1,TRBJ2-5,TGTGCCAGCTCACCCGGACAGGGGCCCCAAGAGACCCAGTACTTC,CASSPGQGPQETQYF
TRBV14,-,TRBD1,TRBJ1-2,TGTGCCAGCAGTCAGGGGGCGCGCTATGGCTACACCTTC,CASSQGARYGYTF
TRBV7-2,-,TRBD2,TRBJ2-2,TGTGCCAGCAGCTTAGGGGGTAGCGGGAGGGTCACCGGGGAGCTGTTTTTT,CASSLGGSGRVTGELFF
TRBV7-9,once,TRBD2,TRBJ2-3,TGTGCCAGCAGCCTTAGCGGGATCACAGATACGCAGTATTTT,CASSLSGITDTQYF
TRBV19,-,-,TRBJ2-3,TGTGCCAGTAGGGGCATAAGCACAGATACGCAGTATTTT,CASRGISTDTQYF
TRBV5-8,few,TRBD1,TRBJ1-5,TGTGCCAGCGTCCAGGGGGTATCTCATGGCAATCAGCCCCAGCATTTT,CASVQGVSHGNQPQHF
TRBV30,-,-,TRBJ1-6,TGTGCCTCTGACAGGTCTAATTCACCCCTCCACTTT,CASDRSNSPLHF
TRBV10-2,-,-,TRBJ1-5,TGCGCCAGCCCTGAGTGCCATTCGGGCAATCAGCCCCAGCATTTT,CASPECHSGNQPQHF
TRBV7-9,-,TRBD2,TRBJ2-7,TGTGCCAGCAGCAGTGGACTAGCGATCTACGAGCAGTACTTC,CASSSGLAIYEQYF
TRBV9,-,-,TRBJ2-2,TGTGCCAGCATGGCTGGGGCGCCGCCCGGGGAGCTGTTTTTT,CASMAGAPPGELFF
TRBV27,-,-,TRBJ2-2,TGTGCCAGCAGTTCAAGCACTTACACCGGGGAGCTGTTTTTT,CASSSSTYTGELFF
TRBV6-6,-,TRBD2,TRBJ2-3,TGTGCCAGCAGAGGACTAGCGGGAGGACCAGATACGCAGTATTTT,CASRGLAGGPDTQYF
TRBV4-3,-,-,TRBJ2-1,TGCGCCAGCAGCCAAGATCCCGGGAGTCTTTACAATGAGCAGTTCTTC,CASSQDPGSLYNEQFF
TRBV5-1,-,-,TRBJ2-1,TGCGCCAGCAGCCTCGTTGGGGGCGAACGGGAGCAGTTCTTC,CASSLVGGEREQFF
TRBV10-3,-,TRBD1,TRBJ1-2,TGTGCCACGGGGGACAGGGGGCGCTTCGACTATGGCTACACCTTC,CATGDRGRFDYGYTF
TRBV13,-,TRBD2,TRBJ2-5,TGTGCCAGCAGCTTAGGTGGGGGTGTAGCGGGGCGAGGAAAGACCCAGTACTTC,CASSLGGGVAGRGKTQYF
TRBV11-2,-,-,TRBJ2-5,TGTGCCAGCAGCCTAAACCTGCAAGAGACCCAGTACTTC,CASSLNLQETQYF
TRBV7-2,-,TRBD2,TRBJ2-7,TGTGCCAGCAGCTTTCTAGCGGGAGGGCCGGGCCACGAGCAGTACTTC,CASSFLAGGPGHEQYF
TRBV10-3,-,-,TRBJ1-5,TGTGCCATCAGTGAGTCAAGGGGAGGCCAGCCCCAGCATTTT,CAISESRGGQPQHF
TRBV5-1,-,-,TRBJ2-5,TGCGCCAGCAGCTTGACTAGCACAGGAGAGACCCAGTACTTC,CASSLTSTGETQYF
TRBV2,-,-,TRBJ1-5,TGTGCCAGCGGACGGGATAGCAATCAGCCCCAGCATTTT,CASGRDSNQPQHF
TRBV19,-,TRBD1,TRBJ1-3,TGTGCCAGTAGAGCTTCGGGACAGGGGTCTGGAAACACCATATATTTT,CASRASGQGSGNTIYF
TRBV9,-,-,TRBJ2-3,TGTGCCAGCAGCCCAAAGGGGACTAGCACAGATACGCAGTATTTT,CASSPKGTSTDTQYF
TRBV9,once,-,TRBJ2-7,TGTGCCAGCAGCCGGGACTTGTTCTCCTACGAGCAGTACTTC,CASSRDLFSYEQYF
TRBV7-2,-,TRBD2,TRBJ2-1,TGTGCCAGCAGCTTAATGGGAGGGTGGAATGAGCAGTTCTTC,CASSLMGGWNEQFF
TRBV19,-,TRBD1,TRBJ2-7,TGTGCCAGTAGTAGGGACGCCGGACAGGGGACCTACGAGCAGTACTTC,CASSRDAGQGTYEQYF
TRBV5-5,-,TRBD1,TRBJ1-1,TGTGCCAGCCCCTTAGGACAGGGGGGAATGAACACTGAAGCTTTCTTT,CASPLGQGGMNTEAFF
TRBV19,once,TRBD1,TRBJ2-5,TGTGCCAGTAGTATGACAGGGGGCGGGAAGACCCAGTACTTC,CASSMTGGGKTQYF